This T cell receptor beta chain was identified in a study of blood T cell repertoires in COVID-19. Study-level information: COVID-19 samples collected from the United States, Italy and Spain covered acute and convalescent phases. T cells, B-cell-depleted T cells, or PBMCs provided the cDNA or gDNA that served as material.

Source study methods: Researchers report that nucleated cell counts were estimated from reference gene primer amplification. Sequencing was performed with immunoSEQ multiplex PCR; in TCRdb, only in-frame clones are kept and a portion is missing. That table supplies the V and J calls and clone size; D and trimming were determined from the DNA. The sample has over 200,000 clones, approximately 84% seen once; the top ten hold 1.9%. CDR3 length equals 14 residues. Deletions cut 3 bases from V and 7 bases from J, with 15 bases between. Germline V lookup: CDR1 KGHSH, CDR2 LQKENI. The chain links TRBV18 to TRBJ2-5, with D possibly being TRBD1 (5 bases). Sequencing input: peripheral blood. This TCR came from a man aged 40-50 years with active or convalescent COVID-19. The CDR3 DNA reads TGTGCCAGCTCACCTTATGACAGCGCAGGGACCCAGTACTTC. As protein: CASSPYDSAGTQYF.